Here is one T cell receptor beta chain with its context. These data are taken from a study of T cell changes during pregnancy in multiple sclerosis. Here immunoSEQ multiplex PCR was the method, and the copy in TCRdb shows in-frame clones only, minus some. The data contain about 50,000 clones, approximately 94% of them singletons. This CDR3 is built from 12 residues. The germline V and J ends were trimmed by 7 bases and 4 bases, with 10 bases remaining between them. The sample in question was CD8+ T cells from peripheral blood mononuclear cells, obtained before pregnancy. This receptor was obtained from a female donor with multiple sclerosis, enrolled in a pregnancy study. The chain is built from TRBV23-1 and TRBJ1-2, with D perhaps TRBD1 (6 bases). TRBV23-1 is given ORF status, its function remaining uncertain. CDR3 in DNA: TGCGCCAGCAAGGGCAGGGGCTATGGCTACACCTTC. Translation: CASKGRGYGYTF.